The clone carrying this T cell receptor beta chain was seen a few times. No antigen is known for it. Amplification targeted TCR beta CDR3 regions from RNA transcripts. An initial round of RT-PCR targeting the TCR CDR3 relied on the HTBI primer set. Using its own MiXCR run on the multiplex PCR reads, TCRdb lists one record per CDR3 protein. The data show around 600,000 distinct CDR3 sequences, around 14% seen once. This specimen comes from a study of T cells in Graves' hyperthyroidism and ophthalmopathy. Uncontrolled infections, other autoimmune diseases, pregnancy or lactation led to exclusion of patients. Study-level results: Model output signaled ophthalmopathy a median approximately six months ahead of onset. Among clonotypes expanded in thyroid above 0.001, most were also found in blood.

Germline assignment: CDR1 MGHDK and CDR2 SYGVNS. CDR3 length: 17 residues. The J segment lost 0 bases and the V segment lost 4 bases, leaving 8 bases of the junction unmatched. Material for sequencing was blood. This sequence originates from a young woman with Graves' ophthalmopathy. This sequence joins TRBV25-1 and TRBJ2-2; 7 bases are shared with TRBD1. The CDR3: CASSASPGQTNTGELFF. The CDR3 DNA is TGTGCCAGCAGTGCTTCGCCGGGACAGACGAACACCGGGGAGCTGTTTTTT.